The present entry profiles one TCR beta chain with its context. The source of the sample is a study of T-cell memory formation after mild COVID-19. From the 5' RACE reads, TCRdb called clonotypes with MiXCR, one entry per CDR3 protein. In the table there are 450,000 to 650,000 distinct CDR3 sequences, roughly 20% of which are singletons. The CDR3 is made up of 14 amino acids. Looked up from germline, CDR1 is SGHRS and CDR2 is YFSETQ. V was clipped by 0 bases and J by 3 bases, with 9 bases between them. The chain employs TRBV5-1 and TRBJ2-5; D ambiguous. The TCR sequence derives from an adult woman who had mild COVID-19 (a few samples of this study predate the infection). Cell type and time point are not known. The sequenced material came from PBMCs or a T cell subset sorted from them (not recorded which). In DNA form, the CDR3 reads TGCGCCAGCAGCTTGGGTGTGGCGGAAGAGACCCAGTACTTC. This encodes CASSLGVAEETQYF.